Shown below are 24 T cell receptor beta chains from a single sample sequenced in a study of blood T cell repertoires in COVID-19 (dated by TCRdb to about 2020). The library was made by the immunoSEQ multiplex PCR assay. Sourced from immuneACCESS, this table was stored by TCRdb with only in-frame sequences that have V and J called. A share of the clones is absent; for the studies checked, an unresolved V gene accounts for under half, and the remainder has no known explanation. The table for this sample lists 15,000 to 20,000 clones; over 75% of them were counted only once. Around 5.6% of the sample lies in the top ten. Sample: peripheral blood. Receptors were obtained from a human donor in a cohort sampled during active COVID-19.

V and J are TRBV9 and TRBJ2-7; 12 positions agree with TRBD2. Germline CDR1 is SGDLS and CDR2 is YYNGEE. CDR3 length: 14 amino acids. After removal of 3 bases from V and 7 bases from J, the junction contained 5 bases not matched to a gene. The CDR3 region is CASSAGLAGREQYF. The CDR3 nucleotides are TGTGCCAGCAGCGCGGGACTAGCGGGTCGGGAGCAGTACTTC.

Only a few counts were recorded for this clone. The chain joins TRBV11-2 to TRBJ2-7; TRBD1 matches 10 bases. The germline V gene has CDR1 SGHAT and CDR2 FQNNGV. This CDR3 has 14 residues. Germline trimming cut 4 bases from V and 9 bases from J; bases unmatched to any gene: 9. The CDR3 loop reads CASSSGTGVGGQYF. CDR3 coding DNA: TGTGCCAGCAGCTCCGGGACAGGGGTTGGGGGGCAGTACTTC. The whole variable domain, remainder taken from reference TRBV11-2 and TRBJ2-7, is EAGVAQSPRYKIIEKRQSVAFWCNPISGHATLYWYQQILGQGPKLLIQFQNNGVVDDSQLPKDRFSAERLKGVDSTLKIQPAKLEDSAVYLCASSSGTGVGGQYFGPGTRLTVT.

The CDR3 protein is CASSLLPGLAAYNEQFF. The CDR3 DNA sequence: TGTGCCAGCAGTTTACTCCCGGGACTAGCGGCCTACAATGAGCAGTTCTTC. The J gene is TRBJ2-1, the V gene TRBV27; 11 bases align to TRBD2. The CDR3 totals 17 residues. Germline V lookup: CDR1 MNHEY, CDR2 SMNVEV (reference sequence). After removal of 2 bases from V and 2 bases from J, the junction contained 5 bases not matched to a gene.

DNA of the CDR3: TGTGCCCCATCAAACCTACAGGGTATGCATTCACCCCTCCACTTT. It specifies CAPSNLQGMHSPLHF. The rearrangement uses TRBV24-1 and TRBJ1-6; possible D gene TRBD1, 6 bases. Germline CDR1 reads KGHDR; CDR2 reads SFDVKD. CDR3 length: 15 amino acids. V was shortened by 12 bases and J by 8 bases, with 22 bases between the two germline ends.

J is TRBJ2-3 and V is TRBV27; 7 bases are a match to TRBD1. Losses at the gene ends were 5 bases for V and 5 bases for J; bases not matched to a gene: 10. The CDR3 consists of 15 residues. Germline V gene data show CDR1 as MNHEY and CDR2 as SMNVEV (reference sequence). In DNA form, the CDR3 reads TGTGCCAGCAGTCTAGACAGGGTGGGAATAGATACGCAGTATTTT. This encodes CASSLDRVGIDTQYF.

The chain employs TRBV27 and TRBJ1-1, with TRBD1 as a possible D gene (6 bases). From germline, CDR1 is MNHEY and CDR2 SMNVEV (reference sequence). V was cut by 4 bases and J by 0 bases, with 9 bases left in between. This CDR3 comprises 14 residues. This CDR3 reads CASSSKGVNTEAFF. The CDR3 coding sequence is TGTGCCAGCAGTTCTAAGGGGGTGAACACTGAAGCTTTCTTT.

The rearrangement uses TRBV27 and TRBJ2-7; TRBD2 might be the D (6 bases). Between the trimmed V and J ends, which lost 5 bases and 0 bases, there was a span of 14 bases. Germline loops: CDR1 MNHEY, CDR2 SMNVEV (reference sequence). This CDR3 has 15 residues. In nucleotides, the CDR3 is TGTGCCAGCAGTCCAGGGACTTTGAGCTCCTACGAGCAGTACTTC. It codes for CASSPGTLSSYEQYF.

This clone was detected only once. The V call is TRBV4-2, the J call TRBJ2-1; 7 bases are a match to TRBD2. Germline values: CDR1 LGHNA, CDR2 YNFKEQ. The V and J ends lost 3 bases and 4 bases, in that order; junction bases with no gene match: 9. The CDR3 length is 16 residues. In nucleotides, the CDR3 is TGTGCCAGCAGCCAGGCCGAGGGGCGGGAGTACAATGAGCAGTTCTTC. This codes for CASSQAEGREYNEQFF.

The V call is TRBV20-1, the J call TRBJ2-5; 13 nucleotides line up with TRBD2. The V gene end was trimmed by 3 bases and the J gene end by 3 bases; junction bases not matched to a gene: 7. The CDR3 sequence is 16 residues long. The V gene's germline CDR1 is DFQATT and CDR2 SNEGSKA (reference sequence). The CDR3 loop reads CSASQGTSGTKETQYF. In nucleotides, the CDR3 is TGCAGTGCTAGTCAAGGGACTAGCGGGACCAAAGAGACCCAGTACTTC.

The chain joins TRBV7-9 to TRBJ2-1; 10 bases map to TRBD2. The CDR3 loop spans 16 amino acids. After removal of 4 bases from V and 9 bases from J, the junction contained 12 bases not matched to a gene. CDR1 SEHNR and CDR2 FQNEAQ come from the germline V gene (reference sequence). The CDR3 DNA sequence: TGTGCCAGCAGCTCCCGGCTAGCGGGAGTTTCGGTTGAGCAGTTCTTC. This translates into CASSSRLAGVSVEQFF.

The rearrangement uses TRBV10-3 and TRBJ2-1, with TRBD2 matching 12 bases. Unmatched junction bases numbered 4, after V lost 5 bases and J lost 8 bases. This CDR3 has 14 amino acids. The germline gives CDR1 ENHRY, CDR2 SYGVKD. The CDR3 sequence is CAISQTSGRYEQFF. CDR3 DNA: TGTGCCATCAGTCAGACTAGCGGGAGATATGAGCAGTTCTTC.

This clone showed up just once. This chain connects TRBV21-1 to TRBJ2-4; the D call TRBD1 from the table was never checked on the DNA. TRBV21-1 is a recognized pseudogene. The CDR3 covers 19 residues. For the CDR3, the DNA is TGTGCCAGCAGCCGCCTACCGGGACAGGACCCTTTAGCCAAAAACATTCAGTACTTC. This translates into CASSRLPGQDPLAKNIQYF.

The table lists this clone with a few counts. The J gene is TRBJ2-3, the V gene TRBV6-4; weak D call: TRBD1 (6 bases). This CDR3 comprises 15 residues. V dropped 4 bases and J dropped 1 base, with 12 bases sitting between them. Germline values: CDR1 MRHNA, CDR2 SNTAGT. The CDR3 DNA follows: TGTGCCAGCAGTGCCGGGGCAGGGGGCACAGATACGCAGTATTTT. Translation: CASSAGAGGTDTQYF.

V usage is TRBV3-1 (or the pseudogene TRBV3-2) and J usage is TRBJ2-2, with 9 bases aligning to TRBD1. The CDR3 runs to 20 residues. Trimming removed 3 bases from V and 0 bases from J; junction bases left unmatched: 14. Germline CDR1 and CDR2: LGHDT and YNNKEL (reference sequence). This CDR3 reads CASSHIWGQGPSTNTGELFF. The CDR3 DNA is TGTGCCAGCAGCCATATTTGGGGACAGGGTCCGAGCACGAACACCGGGGAGCTGTTTTTT.

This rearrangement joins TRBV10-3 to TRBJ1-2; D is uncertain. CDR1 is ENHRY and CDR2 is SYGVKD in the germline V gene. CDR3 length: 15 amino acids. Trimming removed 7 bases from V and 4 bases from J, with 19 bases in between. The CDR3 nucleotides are TGTGCCATCACTGACTTCGAGAGCGGAATCTATGGCTACACCTTC. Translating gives CAITDFESGIYGYTF.

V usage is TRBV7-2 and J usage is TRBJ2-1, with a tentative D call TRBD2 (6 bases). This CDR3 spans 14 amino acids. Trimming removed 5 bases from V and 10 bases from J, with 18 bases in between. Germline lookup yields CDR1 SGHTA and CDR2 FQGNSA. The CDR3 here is CASSKRDSLEEQFF. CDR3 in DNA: TGTGCCAGCAGCAAACGGGACTCCCTGGAAGAGCAGTTCTTC.

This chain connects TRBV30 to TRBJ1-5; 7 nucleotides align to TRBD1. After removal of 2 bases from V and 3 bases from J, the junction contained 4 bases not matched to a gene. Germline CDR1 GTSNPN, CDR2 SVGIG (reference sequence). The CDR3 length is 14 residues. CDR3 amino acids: CAWSRTGPNQPQHF. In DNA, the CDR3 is TGTGCCTGGAGTAGGACAGGCCCCAATCAGCCCCAGCATTTT.

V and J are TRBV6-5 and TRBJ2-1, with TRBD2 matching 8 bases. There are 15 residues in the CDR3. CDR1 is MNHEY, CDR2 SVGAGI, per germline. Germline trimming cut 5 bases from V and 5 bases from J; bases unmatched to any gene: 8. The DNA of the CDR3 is TGTGCCAGCAGTCTCATGGGACTAGGGGACAATGAGCAGTTCTTC. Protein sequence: CASSLMGLGDNEQFF.

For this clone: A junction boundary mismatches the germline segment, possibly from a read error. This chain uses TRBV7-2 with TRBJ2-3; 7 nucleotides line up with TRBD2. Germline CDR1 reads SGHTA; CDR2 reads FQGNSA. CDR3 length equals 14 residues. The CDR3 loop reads CASSLSPSGDRQYF. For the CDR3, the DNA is TGTGCCAGCAGCTTAAGTCCCAGCGGGGATAGGCAGTATTTT.

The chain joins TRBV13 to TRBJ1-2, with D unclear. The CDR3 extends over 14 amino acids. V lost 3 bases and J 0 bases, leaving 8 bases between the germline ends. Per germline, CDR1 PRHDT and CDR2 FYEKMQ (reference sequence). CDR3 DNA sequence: TGTGCCAGCAGCTTCTACGCCACTAACTATGGCTACACCTTC. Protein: CASSFYATNYGYTF.

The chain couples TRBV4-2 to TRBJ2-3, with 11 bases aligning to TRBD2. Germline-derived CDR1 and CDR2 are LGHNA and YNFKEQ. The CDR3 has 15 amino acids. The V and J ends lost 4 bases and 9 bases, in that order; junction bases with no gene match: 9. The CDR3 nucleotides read TGTGCCAGCAGCCCCCGATTAGCGGGAGGGCACACGCAGTATTTT. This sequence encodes CASSPRLAGGHTQYF.

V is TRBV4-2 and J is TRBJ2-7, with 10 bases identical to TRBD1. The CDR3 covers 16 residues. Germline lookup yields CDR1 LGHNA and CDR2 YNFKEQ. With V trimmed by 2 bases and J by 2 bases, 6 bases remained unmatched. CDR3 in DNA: TGTGCCAGCAGCCAATTCTCCGGGACAGGGGCCTACGAGCAGTACTTC. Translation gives CASSQFSGTGAYEQYF.

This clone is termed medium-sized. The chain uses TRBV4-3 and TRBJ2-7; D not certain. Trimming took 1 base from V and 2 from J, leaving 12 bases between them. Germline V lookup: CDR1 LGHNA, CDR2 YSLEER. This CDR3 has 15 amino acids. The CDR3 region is CASSQAQGEAYEQYF. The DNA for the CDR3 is TGCGCCAGCAGCCAAGCACAAGGAGAGGCCTACGAGCAGTACTTC.

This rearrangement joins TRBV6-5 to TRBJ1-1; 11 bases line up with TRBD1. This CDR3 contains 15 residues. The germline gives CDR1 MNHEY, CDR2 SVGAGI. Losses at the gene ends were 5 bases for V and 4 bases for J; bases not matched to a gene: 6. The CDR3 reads CASSIGTGGGTEAFF. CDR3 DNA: TGTGCCAGCAGTATCGGGACAGGGGGAGGCACTGAAGCTTTCTTT.